This is a list of T cell receptor beta chains from one sample in a study of cytomegalovirus exposure and HLA in healthy donors. Profiling relied on immunoSEQ multiplex PCR, and the TCRdb table lists in-frame clones only, not all of them. The sample includes 190,000 or so clones, 83% of them seen just once. The sample comprised PBMCs. The receptors here all came from a man between 45 and 60 years old in good health and CMV-seronegative. Each CDR3 is given with its conserved first and last residue.

v_call cdr3_aa
TRBV7-3 CASSLTRDRGADTQYF
TRBV27 CASSTRQDSYNEQFF
TRBV29-1 CSVAGLTAPWETQYF
TRBV19 CASSIIGATNQPQHF
TRBV28 CASSLFASGRGEQYF
TRBV5-8 CASTLAGATNEKLFF
TRBV9 CASSVDGRGTQPQHF
TRBV30 CAWSPLAGAWGTQYF
TRBV2 CASRPTGQSYGYTF
TRBV7-3 CASSDTGANVLTF
TRBV5-6 CASSLATREKSGYTF
TRBV28 CASSSFLGAGGGETQYF
TRBV4-2 CASSNPGQSEDGYTF
TRBV5-1 CASSLKQGGETQYF
TRBV15 CATSRRGGFMNTEAFF
TRBV4-3 CASSQSAGTGGTYEQYF
TRBV4-3 CASSQGLTGAGGYTF
TRBV28 CASRTSGSSEQYF
TRBV4-1 CASSQAGGVHEQYF
TRBV6-1 CASRRQGGEQYF
TRBV6-5 CASSYPGGARTEAFF
TRBV27 CASSLQETQYF
TRBV2 CASSGRTSGGTGGGKQFF
TRBV2 CASSTRTYTQYF
TRBV2 CASSPLAVAYEQYF
TRBV4-2 CASSQGAGVLGYGYTF
TRBV28 CASSKQGARVTEAFF
TRBV7-2 CASSSRQGNGYTF
TRBV2 CASSRTGEAGELFF
TRBV28 CASTLRRLPRVLYTSRGYTF
TRBV27 CASRFLGGSYNEQFF
TRBV4-1 CASSQDPGQGNTEAFF
TRBV15 CATSREAGVGQETQYF
TRBV6-1 CASSELAGGPNEQFF
TRBV7-3 CASSPAGGQSYEQYF
TRBV5-1 CASSLSASYEQYF
TRBV30 CAWSRQKNYEQYF
TRBV11-3 CASSPSGRLYEQFF
TRBV9 CASSVGTAFYEQYF
TRBV6-6 CAGGKSSYEQYF
TRBV2 CASSEDTYSPLHF
TRBV7-9 CASSSIPGYRQYF
TRBV11-2 CASSQGARGNEKLFF
TRBV5-4 CASSSGTQASVETQYF
TRBV10-3 CAISGQHNEQFF
TRBV10-1 CASRDRGTRAEAFF
TRBV7-9 CASKRGPGQNTQKLFF
TRBV7-2 CASSPQGLAGGHRLGTQYF
TRBV29-1 CSVEKANGYTF
TRBV5-1 CASSLEFPSRSSYNEQFF
TRBV14 CASSRPGAGGYNEQFF
TRBV7-2 CASRSGGAGGNEQFF
TRBV7-9 CASSSSDRGLYEQYF
TRBV5-5 CASTSSHGTYEQYF
TRBV28 CASVTPGAEAFF
TRBV19 CASETGTPEVGELFF
TRBV5-1 CASSLVTGGQETQYF